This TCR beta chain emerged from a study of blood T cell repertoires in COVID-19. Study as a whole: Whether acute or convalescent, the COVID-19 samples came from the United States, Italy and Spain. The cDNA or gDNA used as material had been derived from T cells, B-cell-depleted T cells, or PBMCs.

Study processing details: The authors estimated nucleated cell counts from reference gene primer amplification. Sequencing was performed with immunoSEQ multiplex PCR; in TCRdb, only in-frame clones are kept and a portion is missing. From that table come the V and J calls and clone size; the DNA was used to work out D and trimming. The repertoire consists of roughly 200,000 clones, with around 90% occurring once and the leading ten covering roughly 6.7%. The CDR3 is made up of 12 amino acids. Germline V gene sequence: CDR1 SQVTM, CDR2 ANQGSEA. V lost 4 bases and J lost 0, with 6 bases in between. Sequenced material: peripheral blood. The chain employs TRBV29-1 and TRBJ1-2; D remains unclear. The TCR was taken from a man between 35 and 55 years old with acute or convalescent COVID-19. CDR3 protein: CSVVRSNYGYTF. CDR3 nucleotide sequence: TGCAGCGTTGTACGGTCTAACTATGGCTACACCTTC.